This T cell receptor beta chain is from a study of cytomegalovirus exposure and HLA in healthy donors. General study points: Later analysis suggested links between common viral pathogens and several top significant clusters. Near-uniform donor sequencing depth was presumed by presence/absence analyses.

For this clone: Its specificity is unknown.

The CDR3 length is 13 residues. Trimming removed 4 bases at V and 7 bases at J, with 12 bases between. Looked up from germline, CDR1 is MNHNS and CDR2 is SASEGT. Researchers ran the PCR with 60 Vbeta and 13 Jbeta primers. TCRdb's copy holds only in-frame clones and misses some; the assay was immunoSEQ multiplex PCR. The sample includes roughly 100,000 clones, roughly four fifths of them seen just once. The sequenced sample was PBMCs. The origin of this receptor is a woman aged 50 to 60 in good health and CMV-seropositive. The rearrangement links TRBV6-1 to TRBJ2-3, with a tentative D call TRBD1 (6 bases). The CDR3 reads CASSARTANTQYF. CDR3 coding DNA: TGTGCCAGCAGTGCCCGGACAGCAAATACGCAGTATTTT.